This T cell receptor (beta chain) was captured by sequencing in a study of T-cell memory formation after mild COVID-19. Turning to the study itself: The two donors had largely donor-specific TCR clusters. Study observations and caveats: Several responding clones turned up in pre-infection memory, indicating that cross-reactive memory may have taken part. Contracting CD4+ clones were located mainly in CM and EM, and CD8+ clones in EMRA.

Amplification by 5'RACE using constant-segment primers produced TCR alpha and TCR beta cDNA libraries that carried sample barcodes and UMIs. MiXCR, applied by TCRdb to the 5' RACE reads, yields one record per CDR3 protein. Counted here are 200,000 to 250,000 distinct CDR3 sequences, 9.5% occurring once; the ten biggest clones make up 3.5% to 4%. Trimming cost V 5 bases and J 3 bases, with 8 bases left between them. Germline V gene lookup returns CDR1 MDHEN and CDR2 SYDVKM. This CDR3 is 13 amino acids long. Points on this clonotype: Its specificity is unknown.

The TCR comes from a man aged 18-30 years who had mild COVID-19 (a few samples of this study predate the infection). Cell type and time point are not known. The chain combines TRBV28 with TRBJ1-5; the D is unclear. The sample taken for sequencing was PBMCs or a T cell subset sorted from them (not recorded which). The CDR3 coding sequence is TGTGCCAGCAGTCGGACCTTCAATCAGCCCCAGCATTTT. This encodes CASSRTFNQPQHF.